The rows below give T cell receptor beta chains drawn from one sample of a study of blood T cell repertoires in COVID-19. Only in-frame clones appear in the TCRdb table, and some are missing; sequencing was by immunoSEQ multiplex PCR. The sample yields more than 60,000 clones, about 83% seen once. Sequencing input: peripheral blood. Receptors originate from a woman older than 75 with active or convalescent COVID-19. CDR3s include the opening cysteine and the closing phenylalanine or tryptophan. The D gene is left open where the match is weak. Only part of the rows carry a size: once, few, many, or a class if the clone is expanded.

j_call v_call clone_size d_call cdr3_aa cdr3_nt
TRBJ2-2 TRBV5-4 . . CASSLAGLRPGELFF TGTGCCAGCAGCTTGGCAGGGCTTCGGCCCGGGGAGCTGTTTTTT
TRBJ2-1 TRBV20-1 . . CSAETSGEQFF TGCAGTGCTGAGACCTCAGGGGAGCAGTTCTTC
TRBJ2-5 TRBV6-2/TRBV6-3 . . CASSHVAGIKETQYF TGTGCCAGCAGTCACGTAGCAGGGATAAAAGAGACCCAGTACTTC
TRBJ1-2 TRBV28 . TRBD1 CASSPQTGFGYTF TGTGCCAGCAGCCCCCAGACAGGGTTCGGCTACACCTTC
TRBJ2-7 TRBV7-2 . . CASSSQPSRGNEQYF TGTGCCAGCAGCTCGCAACCGTCTCGGGGGAACGAGCAGTACTTC
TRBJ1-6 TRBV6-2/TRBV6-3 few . CASSYRSYNSPLHF TGTGCCAGCAGTTACCGCAGCTATAATTCACCCCTCCACTTT
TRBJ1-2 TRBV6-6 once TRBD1 CAISTGGYGYTF TGTGCCATCTCGACAGGGGGCTATGGCTACACCTTC
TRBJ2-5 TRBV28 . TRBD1 CASRTGGRTQYF TGTGCCAGCAGGACAGGGGGAAGGACCCAGTACTTC
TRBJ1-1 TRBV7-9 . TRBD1 CASSLGGTGGNEAFF TGTGCCAGCAGCTTAGGTGGGACAGGGGGCAATGAAGCTTTCTTT
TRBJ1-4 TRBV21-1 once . CASSKGPGHCREGEKLFF TGTGCCAGCAGCAAGGGGCCGGGACACTGCCGAGAGGGTGAAAAACTGTTTTTT
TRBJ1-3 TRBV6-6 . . CASSRPHSGNTIYF TGTGCCAGCAGTCGACCCCACTCTGGAAACACCATATATTTT
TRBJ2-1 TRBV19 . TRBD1 CASSIRGTGAINSYNEQFF TGTGCCAGTAGTATAAGGGGGACAGGGGCTATAAACTCCTACAATGAGCAGTTCTTC
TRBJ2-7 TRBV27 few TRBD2 CATRRGGGRSYEQYF TGTGCCACCCGGCGGGGGGGAGGAAGGAGCTACGAGCAGTACTTC
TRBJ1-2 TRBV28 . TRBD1 CASSIGQGVGYTF TGTGCCAGCAGTATTGGACAGGGGGTGGGCTACACCTTC
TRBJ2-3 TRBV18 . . CASSFTRGTDTQYF TGTGCCAGCTCATTCACGCGGGGCACAGATACGCAGTATTTT
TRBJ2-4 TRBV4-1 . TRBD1 CASSQPQGNIQYF TGCGCCAGCAGCCAGCCACAGGGGAACATTCAGTACTTC
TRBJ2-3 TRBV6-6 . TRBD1 CASSLGQGGTDTQYF TGTGCCAGCAGTTTAGGACAGGGAGGCACAGATACGCAGTATTTT
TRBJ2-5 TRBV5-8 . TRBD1 CASSRGQQETQYF TGTGCCAGCAGCAGGGGACAGCAAGAGACCCAGTACTTC
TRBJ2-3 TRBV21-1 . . CASPRTSGGDTQYF TGTGCCAGCCCCCGGACTAGCGGGGGCGATACGCAGTATTTT
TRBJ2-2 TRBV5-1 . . CASSLERTGELFF TGCGCCAGCAGCCTGGAGAGAACCGGGGAGCTGTTTTTT
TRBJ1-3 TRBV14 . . CASKVQRGNTIYF TGTGCCAGCAAGGTACAGAGAGGAAACACCATATATTTT
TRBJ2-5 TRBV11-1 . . CASSLKGGATQETQYF TGTGCCAGCAGCTTAAAGGGGGGGGCCACACAAGAGACCCAGTACTTC
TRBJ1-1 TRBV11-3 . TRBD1 CASSLQGDTEAFF TGTGCCAGCAGCTTACAGGGGGACACTGAAGCTTTCTTT
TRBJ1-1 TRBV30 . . CAWSRGTPGGTEAFF TGTGCCTGGAGTCGCGGGACTCCCGGGGGCACTGAAGCTTTCTTT
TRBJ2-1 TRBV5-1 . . CASSPSRQGFSEQFF TGCGCCAGCAGCCCCTCTCGGCAGGGGTTTAGTGAGCAGTTCTTC
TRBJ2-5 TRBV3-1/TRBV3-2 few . CASSQDTGPQETQYF TGTGCCAGCAGCCAAGACACAGGACCTCAAGAGACCCAGTACTTC
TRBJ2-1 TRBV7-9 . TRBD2 CASSASGSYNEQFF TGTGCCAGCAGCGCTAGCGGATCCTACAATGAGCAGTTCTTC
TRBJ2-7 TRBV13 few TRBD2 CASSLAGGYEQYF TGTGCCAGCAGTCTAGCGGGGGGCTACGAGCAGTACTTC
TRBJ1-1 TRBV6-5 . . CASSYYGNTEAFF TGTGCCAGCAGTTACTACGGGAACACTGAAGCTTTCTTT
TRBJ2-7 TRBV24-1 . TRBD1 CATSDAGQAFYEQYF TGTGCCACCAGTGATGCGGGACAGGCGTTTTACGAGCAGTACTTC
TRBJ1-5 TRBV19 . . CASSMEGNQPQHF TGTGCCAGTAGTATGGAGGGCAATCAGCCCCAGCATTTT
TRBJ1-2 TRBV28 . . CASSYGVNYGYTF TGTGCCAGCAGTTACGGGGTGAACTATGGCTACACCTTC
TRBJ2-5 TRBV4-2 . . CASSQDKPSRYQETQYF TGTGCCAGCAGCCAAGATAAACCATCGCGGTACCAAGAGACCCAGTACTTC
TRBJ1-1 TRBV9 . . CASSPPRDTEAFF TGTGCCAGCAGCCCCCCCCGGGATACTGAAGCTTTCTTT
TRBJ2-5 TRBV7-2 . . CASSLARVETQYF TGTGCCAGCAGCTTAGCCAGGGTTGAGACCCAGTACTTC
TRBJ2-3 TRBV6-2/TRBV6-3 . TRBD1 CASSRRTGWGTDTQYF TGTGCCAGCAGCCGACGGACAGGGTGGGGCACAGATACGCAGTATTTT
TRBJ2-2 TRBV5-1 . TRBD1 CASTRRGRPGQGTGELFF TGCGCCAGCACCCGAAGAGGGCGGCCGGGACAGGGGACCGGGGAGCTGTTTTTT
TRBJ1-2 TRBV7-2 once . CASSLARGLNYGYTF TGTGCCAGCAGCTTAGCGCGGGGATTAAACTATGGCTACACCTTC
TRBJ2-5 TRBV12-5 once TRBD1 CASGPGGQETQYF TGTGCTAGTGGTCCAGGGGGCCAAGAGACCCAGTACTTC
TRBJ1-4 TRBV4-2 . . CASSQGGNQEKLFF TGTGCCAGCAGCCAGGGGGGGAACCAAGAAAAACTGTTTTTT
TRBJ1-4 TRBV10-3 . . CAISEWAEEKLFF TGTGCCATCAGTGAGTGGGCAGAAGAAAAACTGTTTTTT
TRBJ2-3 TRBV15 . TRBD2 CATSRGWGGGSTDTQYF TGTGCCACCAGCAGAGGCTGGGGCGGGGGTAGCACAGATACGCAGTATTTT
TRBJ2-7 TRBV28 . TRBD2 CASSLDGLGEQYF TGTGCCAGCAGTTTAGACGGACTAGGCGAGCAGTACTTC
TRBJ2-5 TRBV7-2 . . CASSLGQYQETQYF TGTGCCAGCAGCTTGGGGCAGTACCAAGAGACCCAGTACTTC
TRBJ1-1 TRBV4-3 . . CASSQDPGYAEAFF TGCGCCAGCAGCCAAGATCCCGGTTACGCTGAAGCTTTCTTT
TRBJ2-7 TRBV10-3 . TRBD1 CAILNRGTYEQYF TGTGCCATCCTTAACAGGGGAACCTACGAGCAGTACTTC
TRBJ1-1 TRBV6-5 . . CAAQRSGNTEAFF TGTGCAGCGCAGAGAAGTGGGAACACTGAAGCTTTCTTT
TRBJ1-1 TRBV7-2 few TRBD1 CASSLAPTGVVTEAFF TGTGCCAGCAGCTTAGCCCCGACAGGGGTGGTCACTGAAGCTTTCTTT
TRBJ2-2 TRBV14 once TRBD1 CASSPFDRGNTGELFF TGTGCCAGCAGTCCCTTTGACAGGGGGAACACCGGGGAGCTGTTTTTT
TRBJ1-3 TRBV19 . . CASSIRTTGSGNTIYF TGTGCCAGTAGTATAAGGACGACAGGCTCTGGAAACACCATATATTTT
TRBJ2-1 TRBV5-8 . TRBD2 CASSLSRTSGGYNEQFF TGTGCCAGCAGCTTGTCCCGTACTAGCGGGGGTTACAATGAGCAGTTCTTC
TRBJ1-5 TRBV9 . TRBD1 CASSVGQGGNQPQHF TGTGCCAGCAGCGTAGGGCAGGGGGGCAATCAGCCCCAGCATTTT
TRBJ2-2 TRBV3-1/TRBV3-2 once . CASSQDGTSFSGELFF TGTGCCAGCAGCCAAGACGGTACTAGCTTTTCCGGGGAGCTGTTTTTT
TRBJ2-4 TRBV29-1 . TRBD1 CSVRQGAGNIQYF TGCAGCGTCCGACAGGGGGCGGGAAACATTCAGTACTTC
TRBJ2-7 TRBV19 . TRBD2 CASREVAGAIYEQYF TGTGCCAGTAGGGAAGTAGCGGGGGCTATCTACGAGCAGTACTTC